The 22 T cell receptor beta chains in this list originate from one sample, sequenced in a study of T cell repertoires in aging, cancer and after chemotherapy. Multiplex touch-down PCR with TRB-A/B primers amplified rearranged V-D-J TRB sequences. TCRdb re-called the multiplex PCR reads with MiXCR, one entry per CDR3 protein. The sample carries approximately 18,000 distinct CDR3 sequences, over 45% recorded once. The template was genomic DNA from peripheral blood, not RNA. The sample consisted of blood. The receptors stem from a human donor in good health.

This sequence joins TRBV12-3 or TRBV12-4 and TRBJ2-3, with TRBD2 matching 9 bases. This CDR3 comprises 15 residues. Trimming at V came to 3 bases and at J to 3 bases, leaving 4 bases not matched to a gene. CDR3 sequence reads: CASSFGGRETDTQYF. The DNA for the CDR3 is TGTGCCAGCAGTTTCGGCGGGAGGGAGACAGATACGCAGTATTTT.

The CDR3 sequence is CASTAGAATNEKLFF. CDR3 in DNA: TGTGCCTCTACCGCCGGGGCTGCAACTAATGAAAAACTGTTTTTT. The chain employs TRBV19 and TRBJ1-4; TRBD1 might be the D (5 bases). V was pared by 11 bases and J by 0 bases, with 16 bases between. Germline assignment: CDR1 LNHDA and CDR2 SQIVND (reference sequence). The CDR3 consists of 15 residues.

This clonotype is classed as medium-sized (0.01 to 0.1%). The chain carries TRBV29-1 and TRBJ2-7; D is unresolved. The CDR3 is 9 amino acids. V lost 4 bases, J lost 6 bases, and 4 bases lay in between. The V gene's germline CDR1 is SQVTM and CDR2 ANQGSEA. The CDR3 spells CSVGPEQYF. The CDR3 DNA reads TGCAGCGTTGGCCCCGAGCAGTACTTC.

This sequence joins TRBV27 and TRBJ2-5; weak D call: TRBD2 (7 bases). Looked up from germline, CDR1 is MNHEY and CDR2 is SMNVEV (reference sequence). The CDR3 length is 17 residues. The V end was cut by 5 bases, the J end by 5 bases, with 24 bases between. For the CDR3, the DNA is TGTGCCAGCAGTCCCCCCCTCCGAGGGGGGGGTGAGGAGACCCAGTACTTC. It encodes CASSPPLRGGGEETQYF.

In DNA, the CDR3 is TGTGCCAGCTCGCGACTAGCGGGAGTCTCGGCCAATGAGCAGTTCTTC. Its protein is CASSRLAGVSANEQFF. The chain links TRBV6-5 to TRBJ2-1, with 12 bases lining up with TRBD2. The CDR3 covers 16 residues. The V and J ends lost 8 bases and 6 bases, in that order; junction bases with no gene match: 11. Per the germline V gene, CDR1 is MNHEY and CDR2 is SVGAGI.

V and J are TRBV29-1 and TRBJ2-1; 9 bases are shared with TRBD2. V dropped 3 bases and J dropped 8; count of bases not matched to a gene: 11. Germline CDR1 reads SQVTM; CDR2 reads ANQGSEA. The CDR3 length is 15 residues. CDR3 sequence (DNA): TGCAGCGTTGAGTCCCCGATAGCGGGAGCTGATGAGCAGTTCTTC. Amino acids: CSVESPIAGADEQFF.

The J gene is TRBJ2-7, the V gene TRBV28; no reliable D call. Deletions cut 4 bases from V and 3 bases from J, with 10 bases between. Per germline, CDR1 MDHEN and CDR2 SYDVKM. The CDR3 runs 13 residues. The DNA of the CDR3 is TGTGCCAGCAGTTCGTCTAAGGGCTACGAGCAGTACTTC. Translating it yields CASSSSKGYEQYF.

This clonotype was seen more than once but under ten times. The rearrangement joins TRBV29-1 to TRBJ2-7; D may be TRBD2 (5 bases). The ends were cut back, 7 bases at V and 0 bases at J, with 13 bases in the middle. Germline CDR1 and CDR2: SQVTM and ANQGSEA. The CDR3 is 13 amino acids. For the CDR3, the DNA is TGCAGCGCCGGAGGCGGAAGCTCCTACGAGCAGTACTTC. Translated, it gives CSAGGGSSYEQYF.

By share, this clonotype counts as medium-sized. This chain links TRBV29-1 with TRBJ2-3, with D hard to call. The germline gives CDR1 SQVTM, CDR2 ANQGSEA. Trimming took off 4 bases at V and 5 bases at J, with 10 bases between the two ends. This CDR3 region has 12 residues. The CDR3 loop reads CSVGTPGDTQYF. The CDR3 DNA reads TGCAGCGTTGGCACACCGGGAGATACGCAGTATTTT.

This chain uses TRBV6-5 with TRBJ2-3; D possibly uses TRBD1 or TRBD2 (5 bases each). The ends were cut back, 0 bases at V and 5 bases at J, with 9 bases in the middle. The germline gives CDR1 MNHEY, CDR2 SVGAGI. The CDR3 runs 14 residues. The CDR3 DNA reads as TGTGCCAGCAGTTACTCGTCAGGGAGAGATACGCAGTATTTT. Translating gives CASSYSSGRDTQYF.

V usage is TRBV27 and J usage is TRBJ2-5; D unclear. The CDR3 is made up of 14 amino acids. Trimming stripped 8 bases from V and 2 bases from J, with 15 bases between. Per the germline V gene, CDR1 is MNHEY and CDR2 is SMNVEV (reference sequence). CDR3 DNA sequence: TGTGCCAGCTCACCTGGCGGCCGTCAAGAGACCCAGTACTTC. This translates into CASSPGGRQETQYF.

This clonotype is categorized as medium-sized. The V call is TRBV29-1, the J call TRBJ2-6; either TRBD1 or TRBD2 may fit D (5 bases each). The CDR3 length is 14 residues. Trimming cost V 6 bases and J 4 bases, with 13 bases left between them. Germline V gene lookup returns CDR1 SQVTM and CDR2 ANQGSEA. CDR3 bases: TGCAGCGTCGCTGGGGGTTCGGGGGCCAACGTCCTGACTTTC. Its translation: CSVAGGSGANVLTF.

Comments on this clonotype: Possible read error: a much larger clone is one base away. This chain links TRBV29-1 with TRBJ2-1; D tentatively reads TRBD1 or TRBD2 (5 bases each). The germline gives CDR1 SQVTM, CDR2 ANQGSEA. This CDR3 has 13 amino acids. V lost 2 bases and J lost 10, with 15 bases in between. In DNA, the CDR3 is TGCAGCGTTGAAAGACACTCCGGGGACGAGCAGTTCTTC. This encodes CSVERHSGDEQFF.

Judged by abundance, this clonotype is medium-sized. CDR3 DNA: TGCAGCGTTGCGGCCTTGAGCGGTAGCACAGATACGCAGTATTTT. Translating gives CSVAALSGSTDTQYF. The chain carries TRBV29-1 and TRBJ2-3, with D maybe TRBD2 (5 bases). The CDR3 is made up of 15 amino acids. Germline CDR1 and CDR2: SQVTM and ANQGSEA. The V and J ends lost 4 bases and 0 bases respectively, with 14 bases between them.

This clonotype is categorized as medium-sized. This chain uses TRBV29-1 with TRBJ2-2; no clear D gene. From germline, CDR1 is SQVTM and CDR2 ANQGSEA. This CDR3 contains 12 residues. V lost 2 bases to trimming and J lost 3 bases, with 4 bases between them. The CDR3 spells CSVERDTGELFF. The CDR3 DNA sequence: TGCAGCGTTGAACGGGACACCGGGGAGCTGTTTTTT.

This sequence joins TRBV19 and TRBJ1-5; no clear D. Trimming removed 3 bases at V and 4 bases at J, with 7 bases between. CDR3 length: 13 amino acids. Germline-derived CDR1 and CDR2 are LNHDA and SQIVND (reference sequence). The CDR3 loop is CASSIQENQPQHF. CDR3 coding DNA: TGTGCCAGTAGTATCCAGGAAAATCAGCCCCAGCATTTT.

This clonotype was recorded a few times. The chain is built from TRBV18 and TRBJ2-7, with TRBD1 identical over 8 bases. Germline V gene data show CDR1 as KGHSH and CDR2 as LQKENI. The CDR3 extends over 14 amino acids. Trimming removed 3 bases from V and 1 base from J; junction bases left unmatched: 2. CDR3 loop: CASSPTGGSYEQYF. Written as DNA, the CDR3 is TGTGCCAGCTCACCTACAGGGGGTTCCTACGAGCAGTACTTC.

Within the sample, this clonotype is medium-sized. The V and J genes are TRBV29-1 and TRBJ2-1; a possible D gene is TRBD1 (6 bases). Germline CDR1 is SQVTM and CDR2 is ANQGSEA. The ends were cut back, 7 bases at V and 10 bases at J, with 29 bases in the middle. The CDR3 sequence is 16 residues long. CDR3 DNA sequence: TGCAGCGACTTATCAGTGAAGGGACAAACAGTGGTCGAGCAGTTCTTC. Translated, it gives CSDLSVKGQTVVEQFF.

A few counts support this clonotype. The rearrangement uses TRBV11-2 and TRBJ1-1; D is unresolved. CDR3 size: 16 residues. CDR1 is SGHAT and CDR2 is FQNNGV in the germline V gene. Between the trimmed V and J ends, which lost 5 bases and 1 base, there was a span of 17 bases. CDR3 bases: TGTGCCAGCAGCCGACCGGGCCTCTCTGGGAACACTGAAGCTTTCTTT. Translation: CASSRPGLSGNTEAFF.

The table lists this clonotype with a few counts. The V and J genes are TRBV19 and TRBJ2-4; 7 bases match TRBD2. This CDR3 region has 13 residues. Germline-derived CDR1 and CDR2 are LNHDA and SQIVND (reference sequence). Trimming at V came to 7 bases and at J to 3 bases, leaving 3 bases not matched to a gene. CDR3 nucleotides: TGTGCCAGTAATCGGGGGGACAAAAACATTCAGTACTTC. Protein: CASNRGDKNIQYF.

This clonotype has more than one count but fewer than ten. The chain couples TRBV6-5 to TRBJ2-5, with TRBD2 matching over 10 bases. The germline V gene has CDR1 MNHEY and CDR2 SVGAGI. Unmatched junction bases numbered 9, after V lost 4 bases and J lost 7 bases. The CDR3 spans 15 residues. This CDR3 is CASSSGTSAGATQYF. CDR3 nucleotides: TGTGCCAGCAGTTCTGGGACTAGCGCCGGTGCGACCCAGTACTTC.

The CDR3: CASSITRTSGRKPYEQYF. Here the CDR3 DNA reads TGTGCCAGTAGTATTACCCGGACTAGCGGGAGGAAACCCTACGAGCAGTACTTC. V usage is TRBV19 and J usage is TRBJ2-7; 14 positions agree with TRBD2. The trim removed 3 bases at V and 2 bases at J, leaving 9 bases unmatched. The CDR3 is made up of 18 amino acids. Germline loops: CDR1 LNHDA, CDR2 SQIVND (reference sequence).